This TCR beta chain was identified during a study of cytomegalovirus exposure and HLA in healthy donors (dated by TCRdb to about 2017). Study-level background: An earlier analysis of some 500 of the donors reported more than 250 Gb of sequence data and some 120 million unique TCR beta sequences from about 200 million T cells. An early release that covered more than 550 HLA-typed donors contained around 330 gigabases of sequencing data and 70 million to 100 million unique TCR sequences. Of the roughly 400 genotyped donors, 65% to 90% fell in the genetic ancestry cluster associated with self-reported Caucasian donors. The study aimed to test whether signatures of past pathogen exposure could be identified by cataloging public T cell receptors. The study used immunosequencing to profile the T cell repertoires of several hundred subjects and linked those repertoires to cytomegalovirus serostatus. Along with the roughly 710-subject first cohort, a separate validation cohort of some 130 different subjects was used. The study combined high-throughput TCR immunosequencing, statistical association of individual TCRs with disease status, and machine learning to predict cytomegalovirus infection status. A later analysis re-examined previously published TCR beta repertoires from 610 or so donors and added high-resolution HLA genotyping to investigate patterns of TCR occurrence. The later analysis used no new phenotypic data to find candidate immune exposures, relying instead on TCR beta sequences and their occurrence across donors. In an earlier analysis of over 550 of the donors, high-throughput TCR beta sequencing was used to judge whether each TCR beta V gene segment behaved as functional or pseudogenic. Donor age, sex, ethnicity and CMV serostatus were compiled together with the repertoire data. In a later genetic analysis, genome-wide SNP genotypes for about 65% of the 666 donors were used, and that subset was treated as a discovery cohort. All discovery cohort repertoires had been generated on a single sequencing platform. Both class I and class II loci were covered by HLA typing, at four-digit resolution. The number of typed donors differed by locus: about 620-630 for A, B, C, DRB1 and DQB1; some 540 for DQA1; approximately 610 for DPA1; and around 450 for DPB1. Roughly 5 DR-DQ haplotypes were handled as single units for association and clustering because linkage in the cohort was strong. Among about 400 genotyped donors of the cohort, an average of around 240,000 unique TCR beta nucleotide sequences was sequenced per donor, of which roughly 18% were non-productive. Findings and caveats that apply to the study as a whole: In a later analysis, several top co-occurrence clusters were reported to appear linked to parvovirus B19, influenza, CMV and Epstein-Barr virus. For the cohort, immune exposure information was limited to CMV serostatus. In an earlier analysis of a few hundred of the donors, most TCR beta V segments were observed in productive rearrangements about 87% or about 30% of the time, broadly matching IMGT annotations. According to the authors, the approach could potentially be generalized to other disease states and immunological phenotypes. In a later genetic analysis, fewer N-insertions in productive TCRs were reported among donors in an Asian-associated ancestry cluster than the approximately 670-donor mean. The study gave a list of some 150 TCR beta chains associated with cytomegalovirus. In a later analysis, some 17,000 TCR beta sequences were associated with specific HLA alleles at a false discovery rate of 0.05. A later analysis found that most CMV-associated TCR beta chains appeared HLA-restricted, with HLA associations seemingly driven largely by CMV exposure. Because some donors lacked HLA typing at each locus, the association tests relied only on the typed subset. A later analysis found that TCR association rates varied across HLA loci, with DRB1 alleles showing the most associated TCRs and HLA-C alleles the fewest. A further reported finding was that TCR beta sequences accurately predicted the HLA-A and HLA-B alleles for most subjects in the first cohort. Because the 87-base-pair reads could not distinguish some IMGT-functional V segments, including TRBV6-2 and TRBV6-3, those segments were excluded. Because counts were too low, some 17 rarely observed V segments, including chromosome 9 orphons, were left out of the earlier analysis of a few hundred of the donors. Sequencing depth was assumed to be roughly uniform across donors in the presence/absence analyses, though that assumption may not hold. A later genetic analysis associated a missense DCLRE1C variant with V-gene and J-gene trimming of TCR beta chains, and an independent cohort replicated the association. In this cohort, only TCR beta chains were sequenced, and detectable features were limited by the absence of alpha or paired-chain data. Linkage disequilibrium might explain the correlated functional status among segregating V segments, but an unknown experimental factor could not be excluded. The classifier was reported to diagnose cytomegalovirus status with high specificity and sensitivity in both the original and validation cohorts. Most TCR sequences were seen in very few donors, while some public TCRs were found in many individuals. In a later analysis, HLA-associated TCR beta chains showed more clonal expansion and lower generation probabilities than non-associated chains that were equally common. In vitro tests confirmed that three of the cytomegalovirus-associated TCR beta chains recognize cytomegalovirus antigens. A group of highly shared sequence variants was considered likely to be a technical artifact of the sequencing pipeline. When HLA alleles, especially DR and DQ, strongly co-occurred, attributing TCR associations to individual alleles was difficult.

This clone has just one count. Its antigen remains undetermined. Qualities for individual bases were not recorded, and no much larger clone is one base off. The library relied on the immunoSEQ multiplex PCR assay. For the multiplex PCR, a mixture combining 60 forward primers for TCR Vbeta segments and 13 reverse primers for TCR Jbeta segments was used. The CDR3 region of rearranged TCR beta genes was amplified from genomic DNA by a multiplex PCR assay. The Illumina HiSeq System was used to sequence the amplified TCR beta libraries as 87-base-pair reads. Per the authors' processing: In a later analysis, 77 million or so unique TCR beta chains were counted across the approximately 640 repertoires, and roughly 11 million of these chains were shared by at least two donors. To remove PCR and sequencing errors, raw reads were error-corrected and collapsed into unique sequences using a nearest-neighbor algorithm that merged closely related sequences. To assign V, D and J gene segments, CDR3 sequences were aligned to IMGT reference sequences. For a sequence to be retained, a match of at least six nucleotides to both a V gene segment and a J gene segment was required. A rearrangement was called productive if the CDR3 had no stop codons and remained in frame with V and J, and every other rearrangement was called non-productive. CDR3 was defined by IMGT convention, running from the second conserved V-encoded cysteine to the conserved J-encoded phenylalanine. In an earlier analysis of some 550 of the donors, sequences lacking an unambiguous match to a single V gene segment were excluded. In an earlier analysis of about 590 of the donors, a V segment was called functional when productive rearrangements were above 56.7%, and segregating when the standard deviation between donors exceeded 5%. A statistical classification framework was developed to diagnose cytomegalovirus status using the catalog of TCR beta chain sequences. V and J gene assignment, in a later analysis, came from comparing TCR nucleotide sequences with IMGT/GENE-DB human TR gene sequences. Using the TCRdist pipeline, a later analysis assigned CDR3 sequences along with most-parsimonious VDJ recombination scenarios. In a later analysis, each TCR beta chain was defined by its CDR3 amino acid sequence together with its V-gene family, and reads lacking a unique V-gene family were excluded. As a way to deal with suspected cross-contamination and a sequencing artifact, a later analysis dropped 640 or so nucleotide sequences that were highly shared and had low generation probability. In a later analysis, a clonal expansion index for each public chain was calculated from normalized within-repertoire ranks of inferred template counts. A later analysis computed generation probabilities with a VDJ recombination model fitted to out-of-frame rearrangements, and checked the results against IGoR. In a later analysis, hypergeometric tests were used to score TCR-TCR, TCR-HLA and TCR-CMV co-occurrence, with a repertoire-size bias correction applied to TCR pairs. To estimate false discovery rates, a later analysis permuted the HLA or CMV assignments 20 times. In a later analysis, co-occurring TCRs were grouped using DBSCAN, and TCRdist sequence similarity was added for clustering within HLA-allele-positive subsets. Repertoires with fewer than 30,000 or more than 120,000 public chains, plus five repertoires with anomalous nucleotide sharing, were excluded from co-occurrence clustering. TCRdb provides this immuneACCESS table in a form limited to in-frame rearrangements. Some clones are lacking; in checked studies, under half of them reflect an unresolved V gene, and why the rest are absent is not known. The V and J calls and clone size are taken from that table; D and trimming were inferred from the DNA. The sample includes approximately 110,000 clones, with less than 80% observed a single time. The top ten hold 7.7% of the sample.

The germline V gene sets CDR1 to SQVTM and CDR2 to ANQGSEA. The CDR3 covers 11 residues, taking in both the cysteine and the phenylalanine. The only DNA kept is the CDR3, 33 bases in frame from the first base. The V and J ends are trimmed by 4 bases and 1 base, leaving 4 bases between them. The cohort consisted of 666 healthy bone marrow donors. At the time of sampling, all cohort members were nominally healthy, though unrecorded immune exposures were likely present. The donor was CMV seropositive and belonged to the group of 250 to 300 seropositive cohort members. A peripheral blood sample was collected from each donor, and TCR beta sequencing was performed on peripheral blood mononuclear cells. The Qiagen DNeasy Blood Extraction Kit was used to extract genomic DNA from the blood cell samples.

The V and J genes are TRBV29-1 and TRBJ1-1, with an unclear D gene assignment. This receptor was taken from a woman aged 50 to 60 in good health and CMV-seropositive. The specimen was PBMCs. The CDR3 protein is CSVVRNTEAFF. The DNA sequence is TGCAGCGTTGTTCGGAACACTGAAGCTTTCTTT.